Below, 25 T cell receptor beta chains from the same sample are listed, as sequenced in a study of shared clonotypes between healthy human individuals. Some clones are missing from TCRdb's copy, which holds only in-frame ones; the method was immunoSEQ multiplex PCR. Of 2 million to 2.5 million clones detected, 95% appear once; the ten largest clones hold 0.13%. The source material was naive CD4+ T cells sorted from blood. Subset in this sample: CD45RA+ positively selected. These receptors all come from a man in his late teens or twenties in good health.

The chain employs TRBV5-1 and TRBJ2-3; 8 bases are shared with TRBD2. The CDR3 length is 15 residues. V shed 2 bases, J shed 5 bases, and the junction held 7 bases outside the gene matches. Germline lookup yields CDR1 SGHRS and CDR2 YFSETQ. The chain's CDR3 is CASSLSGGTRDTQYF. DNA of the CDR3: TGCGCCAGCAGCTTATCGGGGGGGACTAGAGATACGCAGTATTTT.

DNA of the CDR3: TGTGCCATCAGTGATATGGTTACAGATACGCAGTATTTT. Amino acids: CAISDMVTDTQYF. The V and J genes are TRBV10-3 and TRBJ2-3; D gene uncertain. CDR1 ENHRY and CDR2 SYGVKD come from the germline V gene. This CDR3 has 13 residues. With 3 bases removed from V and 3 bases from J, the gap between germline ends came to 7 bases.

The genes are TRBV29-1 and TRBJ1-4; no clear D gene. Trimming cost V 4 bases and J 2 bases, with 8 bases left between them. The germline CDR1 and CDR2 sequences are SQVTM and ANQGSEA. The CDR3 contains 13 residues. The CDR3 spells CSVVVGTNEKLFF. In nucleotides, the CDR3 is TGCAGCGTTGTCGTAGGCACTAATGAAAAACTGTTTTTT.

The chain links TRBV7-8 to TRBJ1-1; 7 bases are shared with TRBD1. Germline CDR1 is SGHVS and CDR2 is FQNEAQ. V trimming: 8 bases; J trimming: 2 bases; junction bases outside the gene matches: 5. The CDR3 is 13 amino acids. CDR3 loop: CASQGQLNTEAFF. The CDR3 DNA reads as TGTGCCAGCCAGGGACAGCTTAACACTGAAGCTTTCTTT. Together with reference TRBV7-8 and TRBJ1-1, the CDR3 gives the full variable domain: GAGVSQSPRYKVAKRGQDVALRCDPISGHVSLFWYQQALGQGPEFLTYFQNEAQLDKSGLPSDRFFAERPEGSVSTLKIQRTQQEDSAVYLCASQGQLNTEAFFGQGTRLTVV.

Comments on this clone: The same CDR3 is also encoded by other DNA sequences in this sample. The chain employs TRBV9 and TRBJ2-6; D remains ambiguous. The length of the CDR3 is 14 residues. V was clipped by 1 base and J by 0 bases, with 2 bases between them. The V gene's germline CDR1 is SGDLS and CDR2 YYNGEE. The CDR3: CASSVPSGANVLTF. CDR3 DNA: TGTGCCAGCAGCGTACCCTCTGGGGCCAACGTCCTGACTTTC.

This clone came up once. The CDR3 nucleotides are TGCAGCGTTGTCCGCCATTTAGGGGGATCCTCAGAGACCCAGTACTTC. This gives the protein CSVVRHLGGSSETQYF. The rearrangement joins TRBV29-1 to TRBJ2-5; tentatively, D is TRBD1 (6 bases). V was trimmed by 4 bases and J by 4 bases, leaving 22 bases between them. Per the germline V gene, CDR1 is SQVTM and CDR2 is ANQGSEA. This CDR3 is built from 16 residues. The variable domain in full, with the rest retrieved from reference TRBV29-1 and TRBJ2-5, is SAVISQKPSRDICQRGTSLTIQCQVDSQVTMMFWYRQQPGQSLTLIATANQGSEATYESGFVIDKFPISRPNLTFSTLTVSNMSPEDSSIYLCSVVRHLGGSSETQYFGPGTRLLVL.

For the CDR3, the DNA is TGTGCCAGCATCAGGGTGGGGAACACTGAAGCTTTCTTT. It encodes CASIRVGNTEAFF. The chain combines TRBV7-9 with TRBJ1-1, with D possibly being TRBD1 (5 bases). CDR1 SEHNR and CDR2 FQNEAQ come from the germline V gene (reference sequence). The V gene lost 7 bases and the J gene lost 1 base, with 10 bases spanning the gap. This CDR3 comprises 13 residues.

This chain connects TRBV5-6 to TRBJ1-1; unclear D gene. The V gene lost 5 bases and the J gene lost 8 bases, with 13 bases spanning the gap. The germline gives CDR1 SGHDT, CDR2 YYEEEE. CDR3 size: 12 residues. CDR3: CASSHPGVEAFF. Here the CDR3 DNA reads TGTGCCAGCAGTCATCCTGGGGTGGAAGCTTTCTTT.

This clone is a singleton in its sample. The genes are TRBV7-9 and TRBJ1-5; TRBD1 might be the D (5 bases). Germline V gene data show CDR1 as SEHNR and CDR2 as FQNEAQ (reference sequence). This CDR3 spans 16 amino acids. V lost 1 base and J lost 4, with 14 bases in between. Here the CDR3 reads CASSLGDGVPNQPQHF. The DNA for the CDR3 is TGTGCCAGCAGCTTAGGGGACGGAGTACCGAATCAGCCCCAGCATTTT.

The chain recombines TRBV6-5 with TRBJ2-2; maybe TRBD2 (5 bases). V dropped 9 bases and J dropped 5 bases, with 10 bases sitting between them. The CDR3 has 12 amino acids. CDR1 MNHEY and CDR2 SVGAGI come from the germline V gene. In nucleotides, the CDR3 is TGTGCCAGTGGCCCGGGGACCGGGGAGCTGTTTTTT. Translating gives CASGPGTGELFF.

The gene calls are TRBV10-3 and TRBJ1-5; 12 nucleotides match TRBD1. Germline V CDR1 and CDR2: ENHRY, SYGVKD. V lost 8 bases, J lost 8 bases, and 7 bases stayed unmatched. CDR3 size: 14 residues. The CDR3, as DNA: TGTGCCATCTCTCCGGGACAGGGGGCAGAGCCCCAGCATTTT. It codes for CAISPGQGAEPQHF.

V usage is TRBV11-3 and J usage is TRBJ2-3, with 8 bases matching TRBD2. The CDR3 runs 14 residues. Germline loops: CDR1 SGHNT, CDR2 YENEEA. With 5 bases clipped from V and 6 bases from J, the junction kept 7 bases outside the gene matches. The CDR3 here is CASSPGLAVDTQYF. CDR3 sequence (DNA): TGTGCCAGCAGCCCCGGACTAGCAGTGGATACGCAGTATTTT.

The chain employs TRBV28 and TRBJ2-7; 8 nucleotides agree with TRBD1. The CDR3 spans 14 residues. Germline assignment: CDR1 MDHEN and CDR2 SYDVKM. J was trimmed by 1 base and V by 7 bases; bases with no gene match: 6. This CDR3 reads CASTPGQGSYEQYF. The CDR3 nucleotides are TGTGCCAGCACCCCTGGACAGGGTTCCTACGAGCAGTACTTC.

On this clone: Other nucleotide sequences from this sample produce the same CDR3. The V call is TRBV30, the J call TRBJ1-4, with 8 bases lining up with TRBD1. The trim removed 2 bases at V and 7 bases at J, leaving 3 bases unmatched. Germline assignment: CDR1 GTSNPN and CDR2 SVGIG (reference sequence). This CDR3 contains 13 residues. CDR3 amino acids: CAWSTQGGEKLFF. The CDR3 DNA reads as TGTGCCTGGAGTACACAGGGGGGTGAAAAACTGTTTTTT.

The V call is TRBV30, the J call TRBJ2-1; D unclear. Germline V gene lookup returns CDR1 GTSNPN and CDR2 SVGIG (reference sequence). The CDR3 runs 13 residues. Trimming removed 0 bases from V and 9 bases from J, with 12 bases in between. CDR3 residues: CAWSVHRGGEQFF. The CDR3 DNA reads TGTGCCTGGAGTGTTCACCGAGGCGGTGAGCAGTTCTTC. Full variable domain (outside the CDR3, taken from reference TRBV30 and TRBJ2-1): SQTIHQWPATLVQPVGSPLSLECTVEGTSNPNLYWYRQAAGRGLQLLFYSVGIGQISSEVPQNLSASRPQDRQFILSSKKLLLSDSGFYLCAWSVHRGGEQFFGPGTRLTVL.

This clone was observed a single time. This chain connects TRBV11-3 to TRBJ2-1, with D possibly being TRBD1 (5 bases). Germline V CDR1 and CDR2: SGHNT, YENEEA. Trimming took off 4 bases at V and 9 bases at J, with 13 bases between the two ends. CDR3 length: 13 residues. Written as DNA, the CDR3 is TGTGCCAGCAGCTCCAATCGACAGAGTGAGCAGTTCTTC. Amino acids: CASSSNRQSEQFF.

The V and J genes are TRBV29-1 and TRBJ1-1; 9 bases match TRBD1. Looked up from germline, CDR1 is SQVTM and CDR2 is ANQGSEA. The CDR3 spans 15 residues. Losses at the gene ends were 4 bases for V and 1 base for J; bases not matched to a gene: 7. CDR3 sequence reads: CSVVKGTGQNTEAFF. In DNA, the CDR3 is TGCAGCGTTGTGAAGGGGACAGGGCAGAACACTGAAGCTTTCTTT.

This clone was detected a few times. CDR3 in amino acids: CASLEGNSPLHF. CDR3 DNA sequence: TGCGCCAGCCTGGAAGGTAATTCACCCCTCCACTTT. The chain uses TRBV10-1 and TRBJ1-6; D is unclear. V lost 8 bases and J lost 6, with 8 bases in between. There are 12 residues in the CDR3. CDR1 WNHNN and CDR2 SYGVQD come from the germline V gene (reference sequence).

CDR3 bases: TGTGCCAGCTCACCACCCGGGACAGAATACGAGCAGTACTTC. Its protein is CASSPPGTEYEQYF. The chain is built from TRBV18 and TRBJ2-7; 7 nucleotides agree with TRBD1. J gave up 4 bases and V 0 bases, and 3 bases lay outside the gene matches. This CDR3 spans 14 amino acids. Per germline, CDR1 KGHSH and CDR2 LQKENI.

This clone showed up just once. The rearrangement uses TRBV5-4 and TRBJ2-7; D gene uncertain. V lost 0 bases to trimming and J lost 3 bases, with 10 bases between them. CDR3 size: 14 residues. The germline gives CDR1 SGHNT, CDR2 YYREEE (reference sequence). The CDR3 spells CASSLVDANYEQYF. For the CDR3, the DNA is TGTGCCAGCAGCTTGGTTGACGCTAACTACGAGCAGTACTTC.

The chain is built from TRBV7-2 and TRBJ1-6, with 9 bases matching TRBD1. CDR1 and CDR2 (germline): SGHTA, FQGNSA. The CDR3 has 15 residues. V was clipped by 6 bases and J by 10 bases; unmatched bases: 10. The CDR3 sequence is CASRRGGQGYSPLHF. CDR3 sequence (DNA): TGTGCCAGCAGACGAGGAGGACAGGGGTACTCACCCCTCCACTTT.

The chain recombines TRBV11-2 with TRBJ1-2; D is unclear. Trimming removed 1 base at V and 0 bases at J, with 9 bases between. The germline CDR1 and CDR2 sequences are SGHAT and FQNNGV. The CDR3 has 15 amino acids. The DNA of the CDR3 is TGTGCCAGCAGCTTAGCCCGGGGAGCTAACTATGGCTACACCTTC. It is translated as CASSLARGANYGYTF.

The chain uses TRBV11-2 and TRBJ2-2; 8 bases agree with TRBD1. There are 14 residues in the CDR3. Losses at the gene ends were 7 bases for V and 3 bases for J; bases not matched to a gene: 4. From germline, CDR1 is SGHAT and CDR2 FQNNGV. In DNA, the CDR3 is TGTGCCAGCAACAACAGGGGGGACACCGGGGAGCTGTTTTTT. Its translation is CASNNRGDTGELFF.

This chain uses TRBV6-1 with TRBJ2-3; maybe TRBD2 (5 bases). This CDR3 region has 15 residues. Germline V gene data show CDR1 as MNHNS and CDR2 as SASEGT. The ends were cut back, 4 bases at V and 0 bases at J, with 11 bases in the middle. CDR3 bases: TGTGCCAGCAGTGGGAGTTGGACTAGCACAGATACGCAGTATTTT. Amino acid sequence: CASSGSWTSTDTQYF.

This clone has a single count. The CDR3 protein is CASSEYSLPRSSQPQHF. The CDR3 nucleotides read TGTGCCAGCAGTGAGTACAGCCTCCCGAGGTCGAGTCAGCCCCAGCATTTT. The genes are TRBV2 and TRBJ1-5; D gene unclear. CDR3 length: 17 amino acids. CDR1 and CDR2 (germline): SNHLY, FYNNEI. V lost 3 bases to trimming and J lost 6 bases, with 21 bases between them.